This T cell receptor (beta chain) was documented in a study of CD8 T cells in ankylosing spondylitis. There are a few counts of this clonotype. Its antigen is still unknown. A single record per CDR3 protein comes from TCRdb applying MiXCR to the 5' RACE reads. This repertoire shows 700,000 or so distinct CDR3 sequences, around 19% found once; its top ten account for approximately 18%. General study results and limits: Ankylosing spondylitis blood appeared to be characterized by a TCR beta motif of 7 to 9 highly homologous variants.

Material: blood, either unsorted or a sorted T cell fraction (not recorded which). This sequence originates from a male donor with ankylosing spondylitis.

The CDR3 DNA reads as TGTGCCAGCAGCTCAACAGGGAGTGGGTCGGAGACCCAGTACTTC. Translated: CASSSTGSGSETQYF. The rearrangement links TRBV11-2 to TRBJ2-5; a weak D match, TRBD1 (6 bases). Germline V gene sequence: CDR1 SGHAT, CDR2 FQNNGV. Trimming left V 4 bases short and J 5 bases short, with 17 bases between. The CDR3 is made up of 15 amino acids.